This T cell receptor (beta chain) is drawn from a study of T cells in Graves' hyperthyroidism and ophthalmopathy. Study-level findings and limits: The blood repertoire included most of the expanded thyroid clonotypes above 0.001. Ophthalmopathy stood apart from stable hyperthyroidism in a 13 V-J model.

The source material, RNA transcripts, was used to amplify TCR beta CDR3 regions. Carried out on the TCR CDR3, a first-round RT-PCR used the HTBI primer set. TCRdb ran MiXCR on the multiplex PCR reads and lists one entry per CDR3 protein. The table lists hundreds of thousands of distinct CDR3 sequences, around 13% of them singletons, with less than 6% in the top ten. This clonotype was detected ten times or more. Its antigen is undetermined. Newly diagnosed hyperthyroidism, duration under 2 months, in patients aged 18 to 65. Uncontrolled infection, other autoimmune disease, pregnancy and lactation each barred patients from inclusion. The CDR3 is 11 amino acids. Between the trimmed V and J ends, which lost 6 bases and 4 bases, there was a span of 6 bases. CDR1 is SGHDN, CDR2 FVKESK, per germline.

The chain couples TRBV14 to TRBJ1-2, with a tentative D call TRBD1 (5 bases). Sequencing used blood. The sequence was obtained from a woman aged 30 to 39 with Graves' hyperthyroidism that later progressed to Graves' ophthalmopathy. This CDR3 is CASRGAYGYTF. The CDR3 nucleotides are TGTGCCAGCAGAGGGGCCTATGGCTACACCTTC.